These 27 T cell receptor beta chains share one sample of origin, sequenced in a study of early T cells in non-severe SARS-CoV-2 infection. Each CDR3 protein gets one entry after TCRdb re-called the 5' RACE reads with MiXCR. The sample consists of more than 65,000 distinct CDR3 sequences, over 10% of them appearing once. Sequenced: whole blood. The source of these receptors is an adult who was a healthcare worker with PCR-confirmed SARS-CoV-2 infection or an uninfected control (not recorded which).

The table lists this clonotype with many counts. The rearrangement uses TRBV10-3 and TRBJ2-7; D remains ambiguous. CDR1 ENHRY and CDR2 SYGVKD come from the germline V gene. The CDR3 runs to 14 residues. Trimming left V 1 base short and J 1 base short, with 8 bases between. CDR3 sequence reads: CAISEWGQSYEQYF. The CDR3 DNA follows: TGTGCCATCAGTGAGTGGGGTCAGTCCTACGAGCAGTACTTC.

The chain employs TRBV7-2 and TRBJ2-7, with D hard to call. This CDR3 spans 15 amino acids. Germline values: CDR1 SGHTA, CDR2 FQGNSA. The V end lost 5 bases, the J end lost 0 bases, and 14 bases lay between the germline ends. The CDR3 sequence: CASSQGRPYSYEQYF. The DNA for the CDR3 is TGTGCCAGCAGCCAAGGACGGCCTTACTCCTACGAGCAGTACTTC.

This clonotype has at least ten counts. The chain uses TRBV10-3 and TRBJ2-6; no definite D call. The germline gives CDR1 ENHRY, CDR2 SYGVKD. V lost 10 bases and J 0 bases, leaving 7 bases between the germline ends. CDR3 length: 13 residues. The CDR3 nucleotides read TGTGCCACCCTCGGCTCTGGGGCCAACGTCCTGACTTTC. Its protein product is CATLGSGANVLTF.

This clonotype was seen repeatedly, ten times or more. J is TRBJ2-7 and V is TRBV2; unclear D gene. The CDR3 loop spans 10 amino acids. V dropped 7 bases and J dropped 3 bases, with 4 bases sitting between them. Germline CDR1 and CDR2: SNHLY and FYNNEI. CDR3 DNA: TGTGCCAGCATAGGCTACGAGCAGTACTTC. It is translated as CASIGYEQYF. Using reference TRBV2 and TRBJ2-7 for the parts outside the CDR3, the full variable domain is EPEVTQTPSHQVTQMGQEVILRCVPISNHLYFYWYRQILGQKVEFLVSFYNNEISEKSEIFDDQFSVERPDGSNFTLKIRSTKLEDSAMYFCASIGYEQYFGPGTRLTVT.

The rearrangement uses TRBV30 and TRBJ1-1; D possibly corresponds to TRBD1 (6 bases). V gave up 3 bases and J gave up 4 bases, with 24 bases separating them. The CDR3 contains 17 residues. The germline CDR1 and CDR2 sequences are GTSNPN and SVGIG (reference sequence). DNA for the CDR3: TGTGCCTGGAGGCCGTTGCGGCAGGGGCATGATGGCACTGAAGCTTTCTTT. Amino acid sequence: CAWRPLRQGHDGTEAFF.

V gene TRBV6-1 combines with J gene TRBJ1-4, with 8 bases lining up with TRBD1. The junction had 7 bases not matched to a gene; V was cut back by 4 bases and J by 3 bases. The CDR3 length is 16 residues. The germline gives CDR1 MNHNS, CDR2 SASEGT. The DNA for the CDR3 is TGTGCCAGCAGTGGATTTCCACAGGGGGCTAATGAAAAACTGTTTTTT. This gives the protein CASSGFPQGANEKLFF.

This clonotype has just a few counts. The chain carries TRBV11-2 and TRBJ2-1, with D possibly TRBD2 on 7 matching bases. This CDR3 has 16 residues. CDR1 is SGHAT and CDR2 is FQNNGV in the germline V gene. Deletions cut 0 bases from V and 9 bases from J, with 18 bases between. The DNA for the CDR3 is TGTGCCAGCAGCTTAGATAGGGGGGGCCCCAATCGTGAGCAGTTCTTC. This gives the protein CASSLDRGGPNREQFF.

Ten or more counts support this clonotype. The chain is built from TRBV20-1 and TRBJ1-2; D gene ambiguous. The CDR3 loop spans 11 amino acids. CDR1 is DFQATT and CDR2 is SNEGSKA in the germline V gene (reference sequence). Trimming stripped 0 bases from V and 11 bases from J, with 10 bases between. The CDR3 loop is CSARDPGRYTF. The CDR3 DNA sequence: TGCAGTGCTAGAGATCCGGGTCGGTACACCTTC.

The chain couples TRBV4-2 to TRBJ2-4; tentatively, D is TRBD1 (5 bases). In germline, CDR1 is LGHNA, CDR2 YNFKEQ. CDR3 length: 11 amino acids. The V gene lost 4 bases and the J gene lost 7 bases, with 5 bases spanning the gap. CDR3 DNA sequence: TGTGCCAGCAGCCCAGGGAACATTCAGTACTTC. It specifies CASSPGNIQYF.

This chain links TRBV11-3 with TRBJ2-5, with 8 bases identical to TRBD1. CDR3 length equals 15 residues. The J segment lost 2 bases and the V segment lost 5 bases, leaving 7 bases of the junction unmatched. The germline gives CDR1 SGHNT, CDR2 YENEEA. CDR3 coding DNA: TGTGCCAGCAGCCCCGGGACAGGTAGACAAGAGACCCAGTACTTC. Translating it yields CASSPGTGRQETQYF.

The chain combines TRBV7-9 with TRBJ2-4; possible D gene TRBD2, 5 bases. The CDR3 is 13 amino acids. Germline assignment: CDR1 SEHNR and CDR2 FQNEAQ (reference sequence). The V end was cut by 5 bases, the J end by 3 bases, with 8 bases between. The CDR3 sequence is CASSPSSKNIQYF. For the CDR3, the DNA is TGTGCCAGCAGCCCTAGCAGCAAAAACATTCAGTACTTC.

This clonotype was found many times. The rearrangement uses TRBV29-1 and TRBJ2-5; D is ambiguous. From germline, CDR1 is SQVTM and CDR2 ANQGSEA. Trimming pared 4 bases from V and 4 bases from J, leaving 10 bases between. CDR3 length equals 12 residues. The CDR3 DNA reads TGCAGCGTTGTAGCCTCCGCAGAGACCCAGTACTTC. Its translation: CSVVASAETQYF.

This clonotype occurred many times. The genes are TRBV9 and TRBJ2-1; TRBD1 matches at 8 bases. The CDR3 consists of 14 residues. The junction had 8 bases not matched to a gene; V was cut back by 4 bases and J by 8 bases. Per germline, CDR1 SGDLS and CDR2 YYNGEE. The CDR3 nucleotides read TGTGCCAGCAGCCGAACCCCAGGGGGCGATGAGCAGTTCTTC. Translating it yields CASSRTPGGDEQFF.

This clonotype was observed at least ten times. The chain has TRBV2 and TRBJ2-5; D is possibly TRBD2 (5 bases). V lost 5 bases and J lost 0, with 10 bases in between. The length of the CDR3 is 14 residues. Per germline, CDR1 SNHLY and CDR2 FYNNEI. For the CDR3, the DNA is TGTGCCAGCAGTCTCCTGACTAACCAAGAGACCCAGTACTTC. Translated: CASSLLTNQETQYF.

This clonotype appeared many times. This chain connects TRBV14 to TRBJ2-3; 9 nucleotides line up with TRBD2. This CDR3 has 16 amino acids. Germline V CDR1 and CDR2: SGHDN, FVKESK. V dropped 1 base and J dropped 0; count of bases not matched to a gene: 2. For the CDR3, the DNA is TGTGCCAGCAGCCAAGGACTAGCGGCTAGCACAGATACGCAGTATTTT. This encodes CASSQGLAASTDTQYF.

This clonotype was recorded many times. The chain employs TRBV12-3 or TRBV12-4 and TRBJ1-2, with D maybe TRBD1 (5 bases). V was clipped by 3 bases and J by 8 bases, with 10 bases between them. This CDR3 comprises 12 residues. For the CDR3, the DNA is TGTGCCAGCAGTTTGGGGGAGTACGGCTACACCTTC. It yields the protein CASSLGEYGYTF.

This clonotype was counted ten times or more. CDR3 coding DNA: TGTGCCACCAGCAGAGATATGGAGGGACTGCGGGGTGAGCAGTTCTTC. This gives the protein CATSRDMEGLRGEQFF. The chain is built from TRBV15 and TRBJ2-1, with D perhaps TRBD2 (6 bases). CDR1 LNHNV and CDR2 YYDKDF come from the germline V gene (reference sequence). V shed 0 bases and J shed 9 bases, with 18 bases lying between them. There are 16 residues in the CDR3.

The sample holds a few counts of this clonotype. This rearrangement joins TRBV10-3 to TRBJ2-3; weak D call: TRBD1 (5 bases). Germline V gene sequence: CDR1 ENHRY, CDR2 SYGVKD. V was pared by 2 bases and J by 7 bases, with 10 bases between. The CDR3 totals 13 residues. The chain's CDR3 is CAISEVQGNTQYF. As DNA, the CDR3 is TGTGCCATCAGTGAGGTTCAGGGAAATACGCAGTATTTT.

The V and J genes are TRBV4-1 and TRBJ2-7, with 9 bases aligning to TRBD2. V lost 3 bases and J lost 2; bases outside the gene matches: 11. The CDR3 sequence is 17 residues long. Germline V lookup: CDR1 MGHRA, CDR2 YSYEKL. The DNA for the CDR3 is TGCGCCAGCAGCCACCCTAGGGGGCTAGCGGGGCCCTACGAGCAGTACTTC. Its protein product is CASSHPRGLAGPYEQYF.

The chain is built from TRBV7-2 and TRBJ1-4, with D uncertain. Per germline, CDR1 SGHTA and CDR2 FQGNSA. The CDR3 totals 12 residues. V shed 3 bases and J shed 7 bases, with 6 bases lying between them. The CDR3 protein is CASSFGSEKLFF. CDR3 sequence (DNA): TGTGCCAGCAGCTTCGGATCTGAAAAACTGTTTTTT.

This clonotype appeared many times. The chain recombines TRBV10-3 with TRBJ1-5; D call uncertain. Germline V gene sequence: CDR1 ENHRY, CDR2 SYGVKD. The CDR3 contains 16 residues. V shed 3 bases and J shed 0 bases, with 12 bases lying between them. In nucleotides, the CDR3 is TGTGCCATCAGTGAATCTGAGTGGGGTAGCAATCAGCCCCAGCATTTT. This encodes CAISESEWGSNQPQHF.

This clonotype was found a few times. The V call is TRBV29-1, the J call TRBJ2-7; D gene unclear. The CDR3 is 10 residues long. Germline V gene data show CDR1 as SQVTM and CDR2 as ANQGSEA. Trimming took 5 bases from V and 6 from J, leaving 8 bases between them. Here the CDR3 reads CSVYGVEQYF. CDR3 coding DNA: TGCAGCGTTTATGGGGTCGAGCAGTACTTC.

This clonotype has ten or more counts. The V call is TRBV20-1, the J call TRBJ1-6; D perhaps matches TRBD1 (6 bases). The germline V gene encodes CDR1 DFQATT and CDR2 SNEGSKA (reference sequence). V gave up 2 bases and J gave up 7 bases, with 12 bases separating them. This CDR3 has 14 residues. The CDR3 protein is CSARQGMENSPLHF. The CDR3 DNA reads as TGCAGTGCTAGACAGGGGATGGAGAATTCACCCCTCCACTTT.

This clonotype was seen at least ten times. V usage is TRBV20-1 and J usage is TRBJ1-1; D gene unclear. Trimming stripped 3 bases from V and 2 bases from J, with 4 bases between. The V gene's germline CDR1 is DFQATT and CDR2 SNEGSKA (reference sequence). The CDR3 sequence is 11 residues long. The DNA for the CDR3 is TGCAGTGCTAGTTCAAACACTGAAGCTTTCTTT. Translated: CSASSNTEAFF.

Only a few counts were recorded for this clonotype. V usage is TRBV4-3 and J usage is TRBJ2-5; possible D gene TRBD1, 7 bases. The germline V gene encodes CDR1 LGHNA and CDR2 YSLEER. V lost 1 base to trimming and J lost 5 bases, with 14 bases between them. The CDR3 totals 15 residues. CDR3 amino acids: CASSQATSGGETQYF. The CDR3 nucleotides read TGCGCCAGCAGCCAAGCTACCTCAGGGGGGGAGACCCAGTACTTC.

Ten or more counts support this clonotype. The genes are TRBV3-1 and TRBJ1-5; D not certain. Trimming cost V 1 base and J 0 bases, with 7 bases left between them. Germline lookup yields CDR1 LGHDT and CDR2 YNNKEL (reference sequence). The CDR3 has 15 amino acids. The CDR3 loop is CASSQVPVSNQPQHF. CDR3 coding DNA: TGTGCCAGCAGCCAAGTACCAGTTAGCAATCAGCCCCAGCATTTT.

In its sample, this clonotype was seen many times. CDR3 DNA: TGTGCTAGTGGTTTAGGCGGGACGTACCAAGAGACCCAGTACTTC. As protein: CASGLGGTYQETQYF. The chain has TRBV12-5 and TRBJ2-5; possible D gene TRBD2, 6 bases. Trimming pared 3 bases from V and 0 bases from J, leaving 11 bases between. This CDR3 comprises 15 residues. Germline loops: CDR1 LGHNT, CDR2 FRNRAP.